The T cell receptor beta chain under discussion was sequenced for a study of blood T cell repertoires in COVID-19. Study summary: COVID-19 samples collected from the United States, Italy and Spain covered acute and convalescent phases. Sources were T cells, B-cell-depleted T cells, or PBMCs; the material itself was cDNA or gDNA.

The CDR3 is 12 residues long. The germline CDR1 and CDR2 sequences are ENHRY and SYGVKD. V was cut by 11 bases and J by 3 bases, with 13 bases left in between. Under the authors' procedure: The assay estimated nucleated cells by amplifying reference gene primers. Here immunoSEQ multiplex PCR was the method, and the copy in TCRdb shows in-frame clones only, minus some. D and trimming were read from the DNA, whereas the V and J calls and clone size are those reported in that table. The repertoire holds a few hundred thousand clones, with around 87% as singletons. This TCR was recovered from a woman in her seventies with active or convalescent COVID-19. Sequencing used peripheral blood. V and J are TRBV10-3 and TRBJ1-2; a weak D match, TRBD1 (6 bases). For the CDR3, the DNA is TGTGCCTCAAAGGCAGGGGACTATGGCTACACCTTC. Amino acids: CASKAGDYGYTF.